Listed here is a single TCR beta chain. This entry is derived from a study of blood T cell repertoires in COVID-19. At the level of the study: Researchers got acute and convalescent COVID-19 samples from the United States, Italy and Spain. Sources were T cells, B-cell-depleted T cells, or PBMCs; the material itself was cDNA or gDNA.

In the original processing: Cell counts per sample came from amplifying reference gene primers. Method: immunoSEQ multiplex PCR; TCRdb's copy keeps in-frame clones and lacks some. V, J and clone size are taken as reported in that table, and D and trimming were inferred from the DNA itself. The table has roughly 330,000 clones, roughly 90% seen once. Per germline, CDR1 MRHNA and CDR2 SNTAGT. The CDR3 runs 15 residues. After removal of 3 bases from V and 6 bases from J, the junction contained 4 bases not matched to a gene. The rearrangement uses TRBV6-4 and TRBJ1-6; 8 positions agree with TRBD1. Sequencing was performed on peripheral blood. The TCR sequence derives from a woman between 50 and 59 years old with active or convalescent COVID-19. This CDR3 is CASSERTGSNSPLHF. The CDR3 bases are TGTGCCAGCAGTGAAAGGACAGGGAGTAATTCACCCCTCCACTTT.